This is a list of T cell receptor beta chains from one sample in a study of neurological immune-mediated disorders. TCRdb independently ran MiXCR on the 5' RACE reads; one entry per CDR3 protein. The sample carries tens of thousands of distinct CDR3 sequences, 8% to 9% recorded once. The sequenced sample consisted of PBMCs. Every receptor here comes from a woman between 40 and 55 years old in good health. CDR3s include the opening cysteine and the closing phenylalanine or tryptophan.

V	J	CDR3
TRBV29-1	TRBJ2-3	CSVEGTDTQYF
TRBV6-6	TRBJ1-1	CASSFIRGGTEAFF
TRBV15	TRBJ2-3	CATSLRQGSDTQYF
TRBV7-2	TRBJ1-3	CASSPYRGLGNTIYF
TRBV20-1	TRBJ1-1	CSARDLSRGNTEAFF
TRBV5-1	TRBJ1-2	CASSLAARGYGYTF
TRBV5-5	TRBJ1-5	CASSSSGRAQPQHF
TRBV6-1	TRBJ1-5	CASLPGQGANQPQHF
TRBV20-1	TRBJ1-4	CSVADFTEKLFF
TRBV28	TRBJ1-2	CASSSLQGGDYGYTF
TRBV6-2/TRBV6-3	TRBJ1-5	CASSYPPDRVHQPQHF
TRBV20-1	TRBJ2-7	CSARVPSAFGGEQYF
TRBV4-3	TRBJ1-1	CASSQGMRGEAFF
TRBV25-1	TRBJ2-7	CASSATGTDYEQYF
TRBV9	TRBJ1-5	CASSVEGTSNQPQHF
TRBV27	TRBJ2-5	CASSLTSGLQETQYF
TRBV10-3	TRBJ2-3	CAISDALAESTDTQYF
TRBV7-3	TRBJ2-1	CASSHMNSYNEQFF
TRBV7-2	TRBJ1-1	CASSSLDRSKAFF
TRBV20-1	TRBJ2-1	CSAKPIAGGLHHEQFF
TRBV20-1	TRBJ2-7	CSARSRLGSYEQYF
TRBV20-1	TRBJ2-3	CSAKRGARISRTDTQYF
TRBV5-5	TRBJ2-2	CASSMRDTYTGELFF
TRBV15	TRBJ1-2	CATSRVRGPLYGYTF
TRBV7-9	TRBJ2-3	CASSYPPDTQYF
TRBV5-6	TRBJ2-2	CASRPRGLGFGAGELFF
TRBV12-3/TRBV12-4	TRBJ1-1	CASRVVGGTEAFF